Following are 5 T cell receptor beta chains from one sample sequenced in a study of OX40 agonist ivuxolimab in advanced cancers. Sequencing was performed with immunoSEQ multiplex PCR; in TCRdb, only in-frame clones are kept and a portion is missing. This repertoire shows roughly 91,000 clones, roughly 95% found once; its top ten account for just over 2%. The sequenced sample was CD4+ or CD8+ T cells sorted from blood, obtained in a trial of the OX40 agonist ivuxolimab. The receptors were sampled from an adult with an advanced solid tumor such as melanoma, head and neck, liver or kidney cancer.

The chain is built from TRBV30 and TRBJ1-5, with 8 bases fitting TRBD1. Germline values: CDR1 GTSNPN, CDR2 SVGIG (reference sequence). V shed 0 bases, J shed 7 bases, and the junction held 5 bases outside the gene matches. There are 14 residues in the CDR3. CDR3 nucleotides: TGTGCCTGGAGTGTTCAGGGGGCGGGGCAGCCCCAGCATTTT. It yields the protein CAWSVQGAGQPQHF.

DNA of the CDR3: TGTGCCAGCAGTTTCTCGAGCAGCCCTCCCGGGGCCGGGGAGCTGTTTTTT. Protein sequence: CASSFSSSPPGAGELFF. The chain employs TRBV27 and TRBJ2-2; tentative D call: TRBD2 (5 bases). The V gene lost 3 bases and the J gene lost 6 bases, with 20 bases spanning the gap. The CDR3 runs 17 residues. Germline V CDR1 and CDR2: MNHEY, SMNVEV (reference sequence).

The V call is TRBV7-7, the J call TRBJ2-1; possibly TRBD2 for D (6 bases). The CDR3 loop spans 14 amino acids. Germline CDR1 is SSHAT and CDR2 is FNYEAQ (reference sequence). V lost 5 bases and J lost 10, with 18 bases in between. CDR3 amino acids: CASSPIRGLEEQFF. As DNA, the CDR3 is TGTGCCAGCAGCCCGATTCGGGGGTTAGAAGAGCAGTTCTTC.

The genes are TRBV28 and TRBJ2-1, with TRBD1 identical over 7 bases. This CDR3 has 13 amino acids. Germline values: CDR1 MDHEN, CDR2 SYDVKM. The V segment lost 3 bases and the J segment 9 bases; nucleotides outside the gene matches: 5. Written as DNA, the CDR3 is TGTGCCAGCAGTTTCGACAGGGCGAGTGAGCAGTTCTTC. It codes for CASSFDRASEQFF.

V gene TRBV27 combines with J gene TRBJ1-6; D is uncertain. V was pared by 2 bases and J by 7 bases, with 12 bases between. The CDR3 runs to 15 residues. The germline gives CDR1 MNHEY, CDR2 SMNVEV (reference sequence). CDR3 in DNA: TGTGCCAGCAGTTTACTGTGGCCTCAGAATTCACCCCTCCACTTT. It translates to CASSLLWPQNSPLHF.